The text below deals with one TCR beta chain. Its antigen remains unidentified. Within one base of it there is no much larger clone, and no base qualities were kept. TCRbeta CDR3 regions were sequenced with the immunoSEQ Assay. After extraction, genomic DNA underwent amplification by bias-controlled multiplex PCR, followed by high-throughput sequencing. On the study's bioinformatics: To quantify the absolute abundance of every unique TCRbeta CDR3 region, sequences were collapsed and filtered. T cell fraction was estimated by normalization of TCRbeta template counts to usable DNA, with usable DNA being measured through amplification of reference genes present in all nucleated cells. Repertoire TCRs were annotated as SARS-CoV-2-specific when V gene, CDR3 amino acid sequence and J gene were exactly matched to a known reactive TCR set. The reference SARS-CoV-2 TCR set was derived from MIRA and filtered for enrichment in COVID-19-positive ImmuneCODE repertoires, a step that removed public or cross-reactive TCRs. Based on the MIRA antigens, annotated TCRs were further analysed at the level of specific ORF or position within ORF. Depth was the summed frequency of annotated unique rearrangements, while breadth was defined as annotated unique rearrangements over total unique productive rearrangements. Two-sided Wilcoxon rank-sum tests were applied when comparing TCR breadth between groups. TCRdb retrieved this table from immuneACCESS and kept in-frame rearrangements only. Not all clones are present; in checked studies, unresolved V genes account for under half, and no reason is known for the remainder. V, J and clone size reflect that table, while D and trimming were determined from the DNA. The sample profile shows about 330,000 clones; roughly 88% of them were found once. The top ten constitute around 5.5% of the sample.

The entry originates in a study of Ad26.COV2.S vaccination and SARS-CoV-2 variants (dated by TCRdb to 2020 to 2022). Describing the broader study: Vaccine-arm donors came from COV1001, a multicentre, randomized, double-blind, placebo-controlled phase I-IIa trial of Ad26.COV2.S in healthy adults. Dosing of Ad26.COV2.S was intramuscular, at either 5x10^10 or 1x10^11 viral particles, delivered as one shot or as two shots spaced 56 days apart. TCRbeta repertoire sequencing served as the tool for gauging how specific and how broad the SARS-CoV-2-reactive T cell receptors were following Ad26.COV2.S vaccination. The TCR-sequenced set comprised around 30 samples: around 20 Ad26.COV2.S vaccine recipients, 5 placebo recipients and 8 SARS-CoV-2 convalescent individuals. Trial participants were randomized into five groups of five: low-dose or high-dose Ad26.COV2.S given once or twice, or placebo on both occasions. Investigators remained blinded to trial group allocation during experiments and outcome assessment.

This sample's treatment or condition label indicates: some 20 received Ad26.COV2.S at low or high dose, single or two shots; about 5 received placebo; per-sample allocation not given. Repertoires of vaccine and placebo recipients were sequenced from samples taken on day 63 after the first injection. Between 29 July and 7 August 2020, Cohort 1b enrolled around 25 adults aged 18-55 years at one site in Boston, USA. Ad26.COV2.S was a replication-incompetent adenovirus type 26 vector that expressed a prefusion-stabilized SARS-CoV-2 spike protein derived from the original Wuhan strain. Overall results and qualifications from the work: Vaccine and placebo recipients had comparable non-spike TCR breadth, which fits with the vaccine containing only spike. The study was not powered to compare responses between vaccine doses or regimens. Spike-specific TCR breadth was higher in Ad26.COV2.S recipients than in placebo recipients (P = 0.0014). After vaccination, spike-specific CD8+ and CD4+ T cell responses were reported to show substantial breadth. The authors noted that total T cell responses may have been underestimated by the TCR breadth and depth analyses.

The germline V gene provides CDR1 LGHNA and CDR2 YSLEER. V lost 4 bases and J lost 6 bases, and the count of bases not matched to a germline gene is 10. From its cysteine to its phenylalanine, the CDR3 spans 16 amino acids. Only the CDR3 part of the read is kept: 48 bases, read in frame from the first base. The TCR comes from a person between 18 and 65 years old who received the Ad26.COV2.S COVID-19 vaccine or a placebo. Sample: peripheral blood, taken in a trial of Ad26.COV2.S vaccine versus placebo. The V and J segments used are TRBV4-3 and TRBJ2-1, with 9 bases in between that match TRBD2. The nucleotides read TGCGCCAGCAGCCTAACGGGACTAGCCCGAGGCAATGAGCAGTTCTTC. It translates as CASSLTGLARGNEQFF.